The clone carrying this T cell receptor (beta chain) was counted only a few times. Its matching antigen is unknown. This CDR3 comprises 14 residues. V was clipped by 3 bases and J by 1 base, with 7 bases between them. Germline-derived CDR1 and CDR2 are MDHEN and SYDVKM. The sample belongs to a study of graft-versus-host responses after intestinal transplantation. Study as a whole: Each recipient received a multivisceral, liver-intestinal, or isolated intestinal graft. The recipients all started with anti-thymocyte globulin induction and then took tacrolimus and steroids for roughly three years.

TCRdb's copy holds only in-frame clones and misses some; the assay was immunoSEQ multiplex PCR. The sample includes tens of thousands of clones, 89% seen only once; the top ten take 0.5% to 0.7%. Study-wide findings and caveats: Where graft-donor T cell macrochimerism was present, patients had high graft-versus-host to host-versus-graft clonal ratios in allografts. The authors found GvH clones in recipient marrow, some appearing first in ileum or blood.

The sequence came from a human donor who was the organ donor for an intestinal transplant. V usage is TRBV28 and J usage is TRBJ1-5; no definite D call. This sample comprised unstimulated CD4+ T cells sorted from spleen or lymph node cells, obtained before transplant. DNA of the CDR3: TGTGCCAGCAGTTTGGTTCAGAGCAATCAGCCCCAGCATTTT. Its protein is CASSLVQSNQPQHF.